These 12 T cell receptor beta chains share one sample of origin, sequenced in a study of T cells in Graves' hyperthyroidism and ophthalmopathy. TCR beta CDR3 sequences were amplified from RNA transcripts. The HTBI primer set served for first-round RT-PCR of the TCR CDR3. TCRdb reprocessed the multiplex PCR reads with MiXCR, giving one entry per CDR3 protein. The sample records 330,000 or so distinct CDR3 sequences, roughly 18% being singletons. Sample: blood. These receptors all come from a woman between 40 and 50 years old with Graves' ophthalmopathy.

The chain joins TRBV4-1 to TRBJ2-7, with a tentative D call TRBD2 (7 bases). The CDR3 runs 14 residues. Germline V gene sequence: CDR1 MGHRA, CDR2 YSYEKL. Between the trimmed V and J ends, which lost 3 bases and 6 bases, there was a span of 15 bases. The CDR3 nucleotides are TGCGCCAGCAGCCAGGTGGGGGGGGGGCCCGAGCAGTACTTC. It codes for CASSQVGGGPEQYF.

This clonotype was recorded many times. Given a much more abundant clone one base away, this may be a read error. The V gene is TRBV6-1, the J gene TRBJ2-7; D is unclear. The germline V gene has CDR1 MNHNS and CDR2 SASEGT. The CDR3 has 16 amino acids. CDR3 amino acids: CASSEDVVAVSYEQHF. The CDR3 DNA sequence: TGTGCCAGCAGTGAAGATGTGGTGGCGGTCTCCTACGAGCAGCACTTC.

This clonotype was picked up a small number of times. V gene TRBV6-2 or TRBV6-3 combines with J gene TRBJ1-5; D uncertain. Per the germline V gene, CDR1 is MNHEY and CDR2 is SVGEGT. The CDR3 spans 15 residues. Trimming took 2 bases from V and 0 from J, leaving 8 bases between them. The CDR3 loop reads CASSYRASSNQPQHF. The CDR3 DNA reads as TGTGCCAGCAGTTACAGGGCGAGTAGCAATCAGCCCCAGCATTTT.

This clonotype was seen at least ten times. The V gene is TRBV12-3 or TRBV12-4, the J gene TRBJ2-7; 8 bases match TRBD2. CDR3 length equals 15 residues. Unmatched junction bases numbered 1, after V lost 0 bases and J lost 0 bases. DNA for the CDR3: TGTGCCAGCAGTTTAGCCGGGACTAGCTCCTACGAGCAGTACTTC. It specifies CASSLAGTSSYEQYF.

This chain links TRBV28 with TRBJ2-5, with D maybe TRBD1 (5 bases). Germline CDR1 and CDR2: MDHEN and SYDVKM. The CDR3 has 12 amino acids. Trimming left V 5 bases short and J 9 bases short, with 13 bases between. DNA for the CDR3: TGTGCCAGCAGTGTGGAAGGGGTACCCCAGTACTTC. This encodes CASSVEGVPQYF.

This clonotype came up many times. The chain couples TRBV3-1 to TRBJ1-1; D gene unclear. Per germline, CDR1 LGHDT and CDR2 YNNKEL (reference sequence). The V end was cut by 8 bases, the J end by 5 bases, with 15 bases between. This CDR3 comprises 13 residues. This CDR3 is CASGNGLETEAFF. The CDR3 coding sequence is TGTGCCAGCGGAAACGGTCTGGAAACTGAAGCTTTCTTT.

This clonotype was seen many times. The CDR3 DNA reads as TGTGCCAGCAGTGACTCCGACAAAAGGGCCGCTGGGGCCAACGTCCTGACTTTC. Residues: CASSDSDKRAAGANVLTF. The V call is TRBV6-4, the J call TRBJ2-6, with D hard to call. Germline assignment: CDR1 MRHNA and CDR2 SNTAGT. V was shortened by 0 bases and J by 2 bases, with 14 bases between the two germline ends. There are 18 residues in the CDR3.

For the CDR3, the DNA is TGTGCCAGCAGTGAATATTTTTCTGGGAAAGAGACCCTGCCACCCCTCCACTTT. Its protein is CASSEYFSGKETLPPLHF. The rearrangement uses TRBV25-1 and TRBJ1-6; D unclear. CDR3 length: 18 residues. The V and J ends lost 0 bases and 11 bases respectively, with 23 bases between them. Germline CDR1 reads MGHDK; CDR2 reads SYGVNS.

In the case of this clonotype: A junction boundary mismatches the germline segment, possibly from a read error. The V call is TRBV6-5, the J call TRBJ1-5; D perhaps matches TRBD1 (6 bases). This CDR3 contains 16 residues. CDR1 is MNHEY and CDR2 is SVGAGI in the germline V gene. The DNA of the CDR3 is TGTGCCAGCACTTACGGAGCGGACAGAAATTGGCAGCCCCAGCATTTT. Translated, it gives CASTYGADRNWQPQHF.

A note on this clonotype: This sequence may be a read error, since a much larger clone differs from it by one base. The chain carries TRBV5-1 and TRBJ1-5; 11 bases are a match to TRBD1. The CDR3 is 15 residues long. CDR1 and CDR2 (germline): SGHRS, YFSETQ. Here the CDR3 DNA reads TGCGTCAGCAGCTTGGACAGGGGGCAAGGGCAGCCCCAGCATTTT. The encoded protein is CVSSLDRGQGQPQHF. The whole variable domain, filled in from reference TRBV5-1 and TRBJ1-5, reads KAGVTQTPRYLIKTRGQQVTLSCSPISGHRSVSWYQQTPGQGLQFLFEYFSETQRNKGNFPGRFSGRQFSNSRSEMNVSTLELGDSALYLCVSSLDRGQGQPQHFGDGTRLSIL.

This clonotype was found many times. CDR3 bases: TGTGCCAGCAGCCCCTTGGACAGGACCTACGAGCAGTACTTC. Protein sequence: CASSPLDRTYEQYF. The V and J genes are TRBV7-2 and TRBJ2-7; 7 bases fit TRBD1. The junction had 6 bases not matched to a gene; V was cut back by 5 bases and J by 2 bases. In germline, CDR1 is SGHTA, CDR2 FQGNSA. CDR3 size: 14 residues. Full variable domain (outside the CDR3, taken from reference TRBV7-2 and TRBJ2-7): GAGVSQSPSNKVTEKGKDVELRCDPISGHTALYWYRQSLGQGLEFLIYFQGNSAPDKSGLPSDRFSAERTGGSVSTLTIQRTQQEDSAVYLCASSPLDRTYEQYFGPGTRLTVT.

This clonotype has ten or more counts. The V call is TRBV24-1, the J call TRBJ1-1, with D unclear. The CDR3 length is 18 residues. CDR1 is KGHDR, CDR2 SFDVKD, per germline. V was cut by 8 bases and J by 1 base, with 25 bases left in between. Written as DNA, the CDR3 is TGTGCCACCAAAGAGAAATTCAAGTCGGGAATTAAGAACACTGAAGCTTTCTTT. As protein: CATKEKFKSGIKNTEAFF.